Listed below are T cell receptor beta chains from one sample, sequenced in a study of spatial heterogeneity in lung cancer. TCRdb used MiXCR to reprocess the 5' RACE reads, holding one entry per CDR3 protein. The sample records more than 25,000 distinct CDR3 sequences, approximately 5.6% being singletons. The source material was PBMCs, sampled at follow-up. All receptors derive from a male donor with early-stage non-small cell lung cancer. Each CDR3 is given with its conserved first and last residue. A D gene is named only where the DNA matches it firmly. The size entry is marked missing in some rows and otherwise reads once, few, many or a size class.

clone size	V gene	D gene	J gene	CDR3 protein	CDR3 DNA
.	TRBV7-9	.	TRBJ2-2	CASSDKYWLFF	TGTGCCAGCAGCGACAAGTACTGGCTGTTTTTT
many	TRBV20-1	TRBD1	TRBJ2-4	CSADRGRMRDLNIQYF	TGCAGTGCGGACAGGGGGCGAATGCGGGATCTAAACATTCAGTACTTC
many	TRBV9	TRBD1	TRBJ1-5	CASSATGGWNQPQHF	TGTGCCAGCAGCGCTACAGGGGGCTGGAATCAGCCCCAGCATTTT
many	TRBV10-3	TRBD1	TRBJ1-1	CAISETGDTEAFF	TGTGCCATCAGTGAGACAGGGGACACTGAAGCTTTCTTT
many	TRBV3-1	TRBD1	TRBJ2-7	CASSRTQGANEQYF	TGTGCCAGCAGCCGAACCCAGGGGGCTAACGAGCAGTACTTC
few	TRBV7-2	.	TRBJ2-5	CASSLEAGRETQYF	TGTGCCAGCAGCTTAGAGGCAGGACGGGAGACCCAGTACTTC
few	TRBV20-1	.	TRBJ2-6	CSARDPGGGANVLTF	TGCAGTGCCCGAGACCCCGGTGGAGGGGCCAACGTCCTGACTTTC
few	TRBV12-3/TRBV12-4	.	TRBJ1-1	CASSFDLGTEAFF	TGTGCCAGCAGTTTCGACTTAGGAACTGAAGCTTTCTTT
few	TRBV20-1	TRBD1	TRBJ1-1	CSAPDAAGGRGTEAFF	TGCAGTGCTCCCGATGCGGCAGGGGGCAGGGGCACTGAAGCTTTCTTT
.	TRBV12-3/TRBV12-4	.	TRBJ2-2	CASSLVRGAGELFF	TGTGCCAGCAGTTTGGTCAGGGGGGCCGGGGAGCTGTTTTTT
many	TRBV12-3/TRBV12-4	.	TRBJ1-1	CASSLQTRGTEAFF	TGTGCCAGCAGTTTACAGACCCGAGGGACTGAAGCTTTCTTT
many	TRBV12-3/TRBV12-4	TRBD1	TRBJ2-1	CASSLGTGAVNEQFF	TGTGCCAGCAGTTTAGGTACAGGGGCGGTGAATGAGCAGTTCTTC
many	TRBV10-2	.	TRBJ2-3	CASSDPGAPTDTQYF	TGCGCCAGCAGTGACCCAGGGGCCCCCACAGATACGCAGTATTTT
.	TRBV12-3/TRBV12-4	TRBD1	TRBJ2-3	CASRSDRERTDTQYF	TGTGCCAGCAGAAGTGACAGGGAGCGCACAGATACGCAGTATTTT
.	TRBV21-1	.	TRBJ2-3	CASSKRFGQGANTQYF	.
many	TRBV27	.	TRBJ1-5	CASSLYGTNQPQHF	TGTGCCAGCAGTTTGTACGGCACCAATCAGCCCCAGCATTTT
many	TRBV5-1	TRBD2	TRBJ2-5	CASSPGTSEETQYF	TGCGCCAGCAGCCCCGGGACTAGCGAAGAGACCCAGTACTTC
many	TRBV5-8	.	TRBJ2-7	CASSRQNYEQYF	TGTGCCAGCAGTCGACAGAACTACGAGCAGTACTTC
few	TRBV6-6	.	TRBJ2-5	CASSYKGTETQYF	TGTGCCAGCAGTTACAAAGGGACGGAGACCCAGTACTTC
few	TRBV6-1	.	TRBJ2-1	CASSATKVRTNNEQFF	TGTGCCAGCAGTGCCACTAAGGTCCGGACAAACAATGAGCAGTTCTTC
medium-sized	TRBV20-1	TRBD1	TRBJ1-1	CSVSGQADTEAFF	TGCAGTGTGTCGGGACAGGCGGACACTGAAGCTTTCTTT
many	TRBV29-1	TRBD1	TRBJ2-3	CSVAELQGVTDTQYF	TGCAGCGTTGCCGAACTACAGGGGGTCACAGATACGCAGTATTTT
.	TRBV6-6	.	TRBJ1-2	CASIRGVNYGYTF	TGTGCCAGCATCAGGGGCGTGAACTATGGCTACACCTTC
once	TRBV12-3/TRBV12-4	TRBD1	TRBJ1-1	CASSLMGTVHPEAFF	TGTGCCAGCAGTTTAATGGGGACAGTTCATCCTGAAGCTTTCTTT
few	TRBV12-3/TRBV12-4	.	TRBJ1-2	CASSSWAGENYGYTF	TGTGCCAGCAGTTCTTGGGCAGGGGAAAACTATGGCTACACCTTC
few	TRBV6-4	.	TRBJ1-2	CASSESGLHAYGYTF	TGTGCCAGCAGTGAATCAGGGCTTCATGCCTATGGCTACACCTTC
many	TRBV12-3/TRBV12-4	TRBD1	TRBJ2-7	CASQPGQGSYEQYF	TGTGCCAGTCAACCGGGACAGGGCTCCTACGAGCAGTACTTC
medium-sized	TRBV7-2	.	TRBJ2-3	CASSSGGASPRDTQYF	TGTGCCAGCAGCTCGGGCGGGGCTAGCCCCCGGGATACGCAGTATTTT